This T cell receptor (beta chain) was captured in a study of vaccination and CD4 T cells after COVID-19 (dated by TCRdb to between 2020 and 2023). About the investigation overall: Every convalescent patient had a positive nasal swab PCR test for SARS-CoV-2, with mild disease in roughly 10 patients and severe disease in one. In around ten COVID-19 convalescent patients and a few infection-naive healthy vaccine recipients, the spike-specific CD4+ TCR repertoire before mRNA vaccination was compared with the repertoire after mRNA vaccination. Post-vaccine blood samples were taken a median of about 72 days after the second vaccine dose, with a range of roughly 14 to 250 days. Post-COVID blood samples from convalescent patients were collected a median of around 110 days after diagnosis, with a range of 35 to 161 days. Six males and four females were included in the convalescent cohort, with two Hispanic individuals, seven Caucasians, two Asians and one multiracial person represented. For stimulating the cultures, overlapping spike peptide pools were used, derived from SARS-CoV-2 as well as from the common cold coronaviruses HCoV-NL63, HCoV-OC43 and HCoV-229E. A few convalescent patients were sampled both early after vaccination (day 14) and late after vaccination (days 161 to 241). Control cultures received a CEFX viral epitope pool as the positive control, an HIV-1 Nef peptide pool as the negative control, or no peptide. Participants got two doses of the Pfizer-BioNTech BNT162b2 vaccine (n=8) or two doses of the Moderna mRNA-1273 vaccine (n=2).

Based on its abundance in the sample, this clonotype is medium-sized (0.01 to 0.1%). Its target antigen remains unknown. No much larger clone exists at a distance of one base, and base qualities are not known. Trimming removed 2 bases from V and 4 bases from J, leaving 21 bases between the germline ends. CDR1 and CDR2, per the germline V gene (reference sequence), are DFQATT and SNEGSKA. Including the terminal cysteine and phenylalanine, the CDR3 comprises 18 residues. The retained sequence is limited to the CDR3, 54 bases, with the frame set at the first base. Interpreted using the paper, the time point label stands for: late sampling 161 to 241 days after vaccination in a few convalescent patients. Taken with the paper, the label for treatment or condition translates to: roughly 10-day PBMC culture with coronavirus spike peptide pools or control peptides (ViraFEST assay). The study used the ViraFEST assay, which expanded antigen-specific T cells with peptide pools and then identified expanded clonotypes by TCR sequencing. Positive SARS-CoV-2 PCR tests in the convalescent patients dated from March to December 2020, before Alpha, Beta and Delta variants emerged in the United States. PBMCs were cultured at approximately 2 million per well in IMDM supplemented with 5% human AB serum and 8 to 10 IU/ml IL-2, with 10 ug/ml peptide pools added. Half of the culture medium was replaced with fresh IL-2-containing medium on days 3 and 7. CD4+ T cells were isolated after around ten days of culture through negative selection using the EasySep CD4+ T cell isolation kit. PBMCs were separated from whole blood using Ficoll-Paque Plus gradient centrifugation and then either used fresh or cryopreserved at -140C. Culture conditions were generally each tested in triplicate wells.

Summary of the overall study and its limitations: Among convalescent patients, a median roughly 84% of the SARS-CoV-2-reactive clones seen after vaccination appeared only after vaccination, which suggests priming specific to the vaccine. The median number of SARS-CoV-2-reactive clonotypes rose from 20 to 25 after infection to around 40 after vaccination, but the change was not significant. Nearly all vaccine-specific clones in convalescent patients (304 of 307) were mono-reactive for SARS-CoV-2 spike rather than cross-reactive with common cold coronaviruses. Relatively few convalescent patients were included in the study, and early timepoints after natural infection were not analyzed.

Libraries came from PCR. At the Johns Hopkins FTIC core, DNA from the cultured CD4+ T cells underwent TCR sequencing with the Oncomine TCR Beta short-read assay. The QIAamp micro DNA kit was used to extract genomic DNA from the cultured CD4+ T cells. Oncomine TCR Beta libraries from cultured CD4+ T cells were pooled using unique dual indexes and sequenced on an Illumina iSeq 100. In the original analysis: Non-productive sequences were removed, and CDR3s that did not start with C, did not end with F or W, or were shorter than 7 amino acids were discarded. The MANAFEST web application identified antigen-specific clonotypes by comparing peptide-stimulated wells against reference wells and other culture wells. For a clone to be called positive, the clone needed an FDR below 0.05, an odds ratio above 5, and a productive frequency above 0.1% in at least two of three replicate wells. Clonotypes that were significantly expanded in both SARS-CoV-2 spike wells and at least one common cold coronavirus spike condition were defined as cross-reactive. Using R version 3.6.1, CDR3 homology was evaluated through Levenshtein distances (stringdist) along with unrooted phylogenetic trees (ape). TCRdb itself trimmed the public reads at Q25 with fastp, ran MiXCR and retained productive beta chains. Each CDR3 protein gets just one entry, which takes the most common genes and DNA from the rows behind it. The V and J calls follow TCRdb's processing rather than the paper's. The sample data list tens of thousands of distinct CDR3 sequences, and 35% to 50% of these were observed just once. Roughly 5% of the sample lies in the top ten.

This TCR was recovered from a human donor who had recovered from COVID-19. The sample here was CD4+ T cells from blood, cultured in vitro, taken about 7 months after SARS-CoV-2 vaccination. This chain is built from TRBV20-1 and TRBJ1-6; the D gene is perhaps TRBD1, from 5 matching bases. The nucleotides are TGCAGTGCTAGACGACCCCGAGCAGGGCCACCTTATAATTCACCCCTCCACTTT. Its coded protein is CSARRPRAGPPYNSPLHF.